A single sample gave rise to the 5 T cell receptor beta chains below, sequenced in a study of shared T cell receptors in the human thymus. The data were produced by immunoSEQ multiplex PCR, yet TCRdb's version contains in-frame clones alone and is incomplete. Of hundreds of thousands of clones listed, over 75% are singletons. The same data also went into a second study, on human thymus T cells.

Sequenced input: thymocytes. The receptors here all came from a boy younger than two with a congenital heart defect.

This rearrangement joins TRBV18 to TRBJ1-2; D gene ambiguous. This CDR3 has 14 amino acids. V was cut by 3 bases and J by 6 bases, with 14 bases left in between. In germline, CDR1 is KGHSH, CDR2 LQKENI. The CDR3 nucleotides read TGTGCCAGCTCACCGAGTTTGCCAACCGATGGCTACACCTTC. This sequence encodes CASSPSLPTDGYTF.

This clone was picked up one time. The CDR3 sequence: CASSLGGRALYEQYF. The CDR3 nucleotides read TGTGCCAGCAGCTTAGGCGGGAGGGCCCTCTACGAGCAGTACTTC. V and J are TRBV5-4 and TRBJ2-7; TRBD2 aligns across 9 bases. V gave up 2 bases and J gave up 3 bases; unmatched junction bases: 6. The CDR3 totals 15 residues. CDR1 is SGHNT, CDR2 YYREEE, per germline (reference sequence).

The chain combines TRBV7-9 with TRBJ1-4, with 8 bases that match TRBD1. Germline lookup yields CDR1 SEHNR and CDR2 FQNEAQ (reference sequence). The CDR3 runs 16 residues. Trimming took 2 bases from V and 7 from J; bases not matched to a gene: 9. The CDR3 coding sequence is TGTGCCAGCAGCTTAATCGGGCCCAGGGGGCGTGAAAAACTGTTTTTT. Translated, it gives CASSLIGPRGREKLFF.

The CDR3 protein is CASSQEEREGLIFIGELFF. The CDR3 nucleotides read TGCGCCAGCAGCCAAGAGGAGCGGGAGGGCCTAATTTTTATCGGGGAGCTGTTTTTT. The V gene is TRBV4-1, the J gene TRBJ2-2; 10 positions agree with TRBD2. CDR1 is MGHRA and CDR2 is YSYEKL in the germline V gene. After removal of 0 bases from V and 7 bases from J, the junction contained 14 bases not matched to a gene. The CDR3 extends over 19 amino acids.

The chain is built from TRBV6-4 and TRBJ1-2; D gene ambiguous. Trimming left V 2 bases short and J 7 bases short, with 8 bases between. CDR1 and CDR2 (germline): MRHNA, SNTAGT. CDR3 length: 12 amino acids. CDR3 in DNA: TGTGCCAGCAGTGACCCTTTTAGTGGCTACACCTTC. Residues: CASSDPFSGYTF.